This T cell receptor (beta chain) was found in a study of molecular identifiers for immune sequencing clone quantification. Study as a whole: In the replicates, RNA derived from around 20,000 or 99,000 naive CD8 cells was divided into five parts, and four were sequenced. Points from the study as a whole: Clones that had above 20 RNA copies took up over 98% of effector molecules but under 1% in naive cells.

Naive CD8 T cells, phenotype CD8+CD4-CCR7+CD45RA+, were sorted. This clonotype was seen only a few times. What it recognizes is unknown. Bulk TCR library preparation followed previously described methods with listed TCR primers. In TCRdb, the PCR reads were re-called with MiXCR into one record per CDR3 protein. The sample lists about 630,000 distinct CDR3 sequences, 25% occurring once. The trim removed 8 bases at V and 5 bases at J, leaving 11 bases unmatched. The CDR3 spans 13 residues. Germline assignment: CDR1 GTSNPN and CDR2 SVGIG (reference sequence). V and J are TRBV30 and TRBJ1-1; 7 bases fit TRBD1. The sequence was obtained from a human donor in good health. Some libraries in this study had Jurkat cell RNA spiked in. The source material was naive CD8+ T cells from blood, with Jurkat cell RNA spiked in. Subset of the sample: FACS-sorted CD8+CD4-CCR7+CD45RA+ naive T cells. The CDR3 nucleotides are TGTGCCGGTGGAACAGGGGCCAGAACTGAAGCTTTCTTT. This gives the protein CAGGTGARTEAFF.